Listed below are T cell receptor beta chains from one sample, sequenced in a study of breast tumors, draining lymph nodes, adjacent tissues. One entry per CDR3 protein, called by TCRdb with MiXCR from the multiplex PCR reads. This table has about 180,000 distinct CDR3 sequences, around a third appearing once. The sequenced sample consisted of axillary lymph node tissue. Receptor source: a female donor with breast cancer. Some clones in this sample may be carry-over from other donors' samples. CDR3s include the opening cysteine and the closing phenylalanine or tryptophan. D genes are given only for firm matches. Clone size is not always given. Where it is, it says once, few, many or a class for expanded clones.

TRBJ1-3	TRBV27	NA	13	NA	CASRRGSGNTIYF	TGTGCCAGCAGACGGGGTTCTGGAAACACCATATATTTT
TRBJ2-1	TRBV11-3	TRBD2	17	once	CASSPRLAGGWGNEQFF	TGTGCCAGCAGTCCCCGACTAGCGGGAGGGTGGGGCAATGAGCAGTTCTTC
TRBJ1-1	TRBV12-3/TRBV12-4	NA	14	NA	CASTLTETNTEAFF	TGTGCCAGCACCCTAACAGAGACGAACACTGAAGCTTTCTTT
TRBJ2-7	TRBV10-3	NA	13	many	CAISEGGFYEQYF	TGTGCCATCAGCGAAGGTGGATTTTACGAGCAGTACTTC
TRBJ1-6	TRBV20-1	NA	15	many	CSARVKGGYNSPLHF	TGCAGTGCTAGAGTCAAGGGCGGTTATAATTCACCCCTCCACTTT
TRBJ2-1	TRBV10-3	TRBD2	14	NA	CAISEGGGAGEQFF	TGTGCCATCAGTGAGGGCGGGGGGGCGGGTGAGCAGTTCTTC
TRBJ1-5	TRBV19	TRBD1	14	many	CASGQGHPNQPQHF	TGTGCCAGCGGACAGGGACACCCCAATCAGCCCCAGCATTTT
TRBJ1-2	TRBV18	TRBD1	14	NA	CASSDATGGYGYTF	TGTGCCAGCTCAGATGCGACAGGGGGGTATGGCTACACCTTC
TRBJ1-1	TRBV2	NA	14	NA	CASSVQGPDTEAFF	TGTGCCAGCAGTGTACAGGGCCCGGACACTGAAGCTTTCTTT
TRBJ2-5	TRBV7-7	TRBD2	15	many	CASSLAGGSQETQYF	TGTGCTAGCAGCTTAGCGGGTGGTAGCCAAGAGACCCAGTACTTC
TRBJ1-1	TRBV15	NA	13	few	CATSRDMNTEAFF	TGTGCCACCAGCAGGGATATGAACACTGAAGCTTTCTTT
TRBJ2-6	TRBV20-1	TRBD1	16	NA	CSAGWDRSSGANVLTF	TGCAGTGCTGGATGGGACAGGAGCTCTGGGGCCAACGTCCTGACTTTC
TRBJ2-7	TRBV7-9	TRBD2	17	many	CASSTAYSGGAPYEQYF	TGTGCCAGCAGCACCGCCTATAGCGGGGGCGCCCCCTACGAGCAGTACTTC
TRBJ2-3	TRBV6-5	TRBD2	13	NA	CASSGGLTGTQYF	TGTGCCAGTAGCGGGGGGCTTACAGGTACGCAGTATTTT
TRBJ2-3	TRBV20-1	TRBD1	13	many	CSARTGWEDTQYF	TGCAGTGCTAGGACAGGGTGGGAAGATACGCAGTATTTT
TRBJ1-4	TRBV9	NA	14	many	CASSGQEPNEKLFF	TGTGCCAGCAGCGGCCAGGAGCCGAATGAAAAACTGTTTTTT
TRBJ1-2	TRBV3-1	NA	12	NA	CASGGTLYGYTF	TGTGCCAGCGGGGGAACCCTCTATGGCTACACCTTC
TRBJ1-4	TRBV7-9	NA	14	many	CASTEDSLSEKLFF	TGTGCCAGTACCGAGGACAGCCTTTCCGAAAAACTGTTTTTT
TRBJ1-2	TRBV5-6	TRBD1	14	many	CASSPWDREHGYTF	TGTGCCAGCAGCCCCTGGGACAGGGAGCACGGCTACACCTTC
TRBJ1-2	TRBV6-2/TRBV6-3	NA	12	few	CASSDTSYGYTF	TGTGCCAGCAGTGACACCTCCTATGGCTACACCTTC
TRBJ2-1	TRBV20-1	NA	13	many	CSALPTNYNEQFF	TGCAGTGCCCTTCCCACTAACTACAATGAGCAGTTCTTC
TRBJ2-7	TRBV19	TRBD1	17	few	CASSVFLGGQGAYEQSF	TGTGCCAGTAGTGTCTTCCTCGGGGGACAGGGGGCTTACGAGCAGTCCTTC
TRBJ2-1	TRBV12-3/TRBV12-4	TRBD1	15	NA	CASSTGQRITGEQFF	TGTGCCAGCAGTACGGGACAGAGGATCACCGGGGAGCAGTTCTTC
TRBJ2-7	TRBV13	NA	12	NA	CASSLRAREQYF	TGTGCCAGCAGCTTACGCGCCCGCGAGCAGTACTTC
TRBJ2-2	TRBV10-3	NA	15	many	CAISDYRMNTGELFF	TGTGCCATCAGTGACTACAGAATGAACACCGGGGAGCTGTTTTTT
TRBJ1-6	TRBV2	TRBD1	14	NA	CASSSTGGRPPLHF	TGTGCCAGCAGTTCGACAGGGGGCCGGCCACCCCTCCACTTT
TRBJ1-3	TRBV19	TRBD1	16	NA	CASSINRQGPGNTIYF	TGTGCCAGTAGTATAAATCGACAGGGACCTGGAAACACCATATATTTT
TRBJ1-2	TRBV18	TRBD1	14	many	CASSPPGGVSGYTF	TGTGCCAGCTCACCGCCAGGGGGCGTGAGTGGCTACACCTTC
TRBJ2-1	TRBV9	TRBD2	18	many	CASSGQGLAGGPYRVQFF	TGTGCCAGCAGCGGGCAGGGGCTAGCGGGAGGGCCCTATCGGGTGCAGTTCTTC
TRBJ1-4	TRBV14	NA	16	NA	CASKIRDGTTNEKLFF	TGTGCCAGCAAAATCCGGGACGGAACCACTAATGAAAAACTGTTTTTT
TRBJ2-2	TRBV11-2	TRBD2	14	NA	CASSQLAGGGELFF	TGTGCCAGCAGCCAACTAGCGGGAGGAGGTGAGCTGTTTTTT
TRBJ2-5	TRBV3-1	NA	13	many	CASSQRLQETQYF	TGTGCCAGCAGCCAACGGCTTCAAGAGACCCAGTACTTC
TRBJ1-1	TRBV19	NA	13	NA	CASSRGTNTEAFF	TGTGCCAGTAGCCGAGGGACAAACACTGAAGCTTTCTTT
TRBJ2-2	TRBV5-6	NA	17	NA	CASSLDRTYANTGELLF	TGTGCCAGCAGCTTGGACAGAACTTACGCGAACACCGGGGAGCTGCTTTTT
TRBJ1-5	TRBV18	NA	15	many	CASSPFQGSNQPQHF	TGTGCCAGCTCACCATTTCAGGGGAGCAATCAGCCCCAGCATTTT
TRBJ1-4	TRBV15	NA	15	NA	CATVPARAANEKLFF	TGTGCCACCGTCCCGGCCAGGGCGGCTAATGAAAAACTGTTTTTT
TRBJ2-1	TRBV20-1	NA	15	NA	CSASFVRGGNDEQFF	TGCAGTGCTAGTTTTGTGCGGGGCGGTAATGATGAGCAGTTCTTC
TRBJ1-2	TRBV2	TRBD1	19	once	CASSEALTRRDRGRRGYTF	TGTGCCAGCAGTGAAGCCCTCACCAGACGGGACAGGGGGCGGAGAGGCTACACCTTC
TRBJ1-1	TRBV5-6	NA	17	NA	CASSLALSDNMNTEAFF	TGTGCCAGCAGCTTGGCGTTGTCTGATAACATGAACACTGAAGCTTTCTTT